A selection of T cell receptor beta chains follows, all from one sample in a study of blood T cell repertoires in COVID-19. TCRdb's table, derived via immunoSEQ multiplex PCR, lists solely in-frame clones and lacks some. This table has around 290,000 clones, roughly nine tenths appearing once. The material sequenced was PBMCs or T cells enriched from blood (not recorded which). The receptor source for this set is a woman between 40 and 50 years old who had recovered from COVID-19. CDR3s include the opening cysteine and the closing phenylalanine or tryptophan. Each record gives: clone size, V gene, J gene, D gene, CDR3 protein, CDR3 DNA. The D gene is left open where the match is weak. Part of the rows lack a size; the others show once, few, many or a class for expanded clones.

-	TRBV10-3	TRBJ1-2	-	CAISEETGYGYTF	TGTGCCATCAGTGAAGAAACAGGTTATGGCTACACCTTC
-	TRBV2	TRBJ1-2	-	CASSESVPGYTF	TGTGCCAGCAGTGAATCAGTCCCAGGCTACACCTTC
-	TRBV5-1	TRBJ1-2	TRBD1	CASSLSGTGGKKDGYTF	TGCGCCAGCAGCTTATCCGGGACAGGGGGTAAAAAGGATGGCTACACCTTC
once	TRBV4-1	TRBJ1-1	TRBD1	CASSQGVGAGGKNTEAFF	TGCGCCAGCAGCCAAGGGGTCGGGGCAGGGGGAAAGAACACTGAAGCTTTCTTT
-	TRBV6-2/TRBV6-3	TRBJ2-1	TRBD2	CASSYFAGGSYNEQFF	TGTGCCAGCAGTTATTTTGCGGGAGGCTCCTACAATGAGCAGTTCTTC
-	TRBV7-3	TRBJ2-3	TRBD2	CASSLLAGAAYTKRASTDTQYF	TGTGCCAGCAGCTTACTAGCGGGGGCCGCTTATACCAAACGTGCTAGCACAGATACGCAGTATTTT
-	TRBV7-8	TRBJ1-2	TRBD1	CASSSGDRNYGYTF	TGTGCCAGCAGCTCGGGGGACAGAAACTATGGCTACACCTTC
-	TRBV6-1	TRBJ1-2	-	CASSDPNRVRYGYTF	TGTGCCAGCAGTGACCCAAACAGGGTACGATATGGCTACACCTTC
-	TRBV10-3	TRBJ2-3	-	CAISDPSRGDTQYF	TGTGCCATCAGTGACCCTTCAAGGGGGGATACGCAGTATTTT
once	TRBV19	TRBJ2-3	-	CAASEGADTQYF	TGTGCCGCGTCGGAAGGAGCAGATACGCAGTATTTT
once	TRBV12-2	TRBJ1-5	-	CASRSSSETGGINQPQHF	TGTGCAAGTCGCTCCTCGTCCGAGACAGGGGGAATCAATCAGCCCCAGCATTTT
once	TRBV12-3/TRBV12-4	TRBJ1-2	-	CASTRTSYGYTF	TGTGCCAGCACCAGGACAAGCTATGGCTACACCTTC
-	TRBV30	TRBJ1-6	-	CAWSPGIGTSSHF	TGTGCCTGGAGCCCAGGGATTGGGACATCTTCTCACTTT
-	TRBV27	TRBJ1-2	TRBD1	CASYTPDRFGGYTF	TGTGCCAGCTACACCCCGGACAGGTTCGGTGGCTACACCTTC
-	TRBV4-1	TRBJ2-1	TRBD2	CASSQALSGGPYNEQFF	TGCGCCAGCAGCCAAGCCCTCAGCGGGGGCCCCTACAATGAGCAGTTCTTC
-	TRBV2	TRBJ1-5	-	CASSGEQLNQPQHF	TGTGCCAGCAGCGGGGAACAGCTCAATCAGCCCCAGCATTTT
-	TRBV6-5	TRBJ1-3	-	CASRLDSSGNTIYF	TGTGCCAGCAGACTTGACAGCTCTGGAAACACCATATATTTT
-	TRBV27	TRBJ2-3	-	CASSFVPGYQDTQYF	TGTGCCAGCAGTTTCGTCCCCGGGTATCAAGATACGCAGTATTTT
-	TRBV30	TRBJ1-1	-	CAGLSGGPNTEAFF	TGTGCCGGCCTGTCTGGAGGGCCGAACACTGAAGCTTTCTTT
-	TRBV7-2	TRBJ2-1	TRBD2	CASSLVPGLTPPNEQFF	TGTGCCAGCAGCTTAGTCCCGGGACTAACCCCCCCCAATGAGCAGTTCTTC
-	TRBV7-6	TRBJ1-1	TRBD1	CASSLGTGGLVAFF	TGTGCCAGCAGCTTAGGAACAGGGGGCCTAGTCGCTTTCTTT
-	TRBV7-8	TRBJ1-5	TRBD1	CASSPGQGSQPQHF	TGTGCCAGCAGCCCGGGACAGGGGTCTCAGCCCCAGCATTTT
-	TRBV7-9	TRBJ1-4	-	CASSLAAGGMGDEKLFF	TGTGCCAGCAGCTTAGCGGCGGGGGGGATGGGTGATGAAAAACTGTTTTTT
-	TRBV5-1	TRBJ1-2	-	CASSLEAGVGAGVYTF	TGCGCCAGCAGCTTGGAAGCGGGAGTTGGGGCTGGTGTCTACACCTTC
-	TRBV18	TRBJ2-7	-	CASSPGLSYEQYF	TGTGCCAGCTCACCGGGGCTGTCCTACGAGCAGTACTTC
-	TRBV5-1	TRBJ2-1	TRBD1	CASSFFGQGYNEQFF	TGCGCCAGCAGCTTCTTCGGACAGGGCTACAATGAGCAGTTCTTC
-	TRBV6-5	TRBJ2-7	TRBD2	CASSPGLAGVNEQYF	TGTGCCAGCAGCCCCGGACTAGCGGGAGTTAACGAGCAGTACTTC
-	TRBV7-2	TRBJ2-4	TRBD1	CASSYTGVGNIQYF	TGTGCCAGCAGCTATACAGGGGTCGGGAACATTCAGTACTTC
once	TRBV7-9	TRBJ1-5	-	CASSFTGFYSNQPQHF	TGTGCCAGCAGCTTCACAGGTTTTTATAGCAATCAGCCCCAGCATTTT
-	TRBV6-5	TRBJ1-2	TRBD1	CARARTGHGYTF	TGTGCCAGGGCCAGGACAGGGCATGGCTACACCTTC
-	TRBV7-2	TRBJ1-3	-	CASSLGTVGNTIYF	TGTGCCAGCAGCTTAGGGACAGTTGGAAACACCATATATTTT
-	TRBV5-1	TRBJ1-2	-	CASSLGPGNGYTF	TGCGCCAGCAGCTTGGGTCCGGGAAACGGCTACACCTTC
once	TRBV5-1	TRBJ2-5	TRBD2	CASSLALAGGQETQYF	TGCGCCAGCAGCTTGGCGCTAGCGGGGGGGCAAGAGACCCAGTACTTC
-	TRBV11-2	TRBJ1-2	-	CASSLGGGRDYGYTF	TGTGCCAGCAGCTTAGGAGGCGGCAGGGATTATGGCTACACCTTC